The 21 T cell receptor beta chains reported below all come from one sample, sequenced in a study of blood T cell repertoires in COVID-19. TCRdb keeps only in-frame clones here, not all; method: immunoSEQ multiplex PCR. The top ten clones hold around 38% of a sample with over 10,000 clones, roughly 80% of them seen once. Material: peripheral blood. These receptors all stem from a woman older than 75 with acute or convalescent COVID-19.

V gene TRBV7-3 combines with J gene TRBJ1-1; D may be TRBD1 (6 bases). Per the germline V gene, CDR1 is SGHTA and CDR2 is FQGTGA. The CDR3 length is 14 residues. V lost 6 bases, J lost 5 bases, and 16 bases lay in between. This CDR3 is CASSQKGVRTEAFF. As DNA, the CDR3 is TGTGCCAGCAGTCAAAAGGGGGTCCGGACTGAAGCTTTCTTT.

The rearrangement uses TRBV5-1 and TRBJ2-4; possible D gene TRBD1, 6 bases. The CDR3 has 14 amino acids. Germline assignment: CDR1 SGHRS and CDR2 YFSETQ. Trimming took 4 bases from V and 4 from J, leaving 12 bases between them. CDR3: CASSPDRRKNIQYF. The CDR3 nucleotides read TGCGCCAGCAGCCCAGACAGGCGAAAAAACATTCAGTACTTC.

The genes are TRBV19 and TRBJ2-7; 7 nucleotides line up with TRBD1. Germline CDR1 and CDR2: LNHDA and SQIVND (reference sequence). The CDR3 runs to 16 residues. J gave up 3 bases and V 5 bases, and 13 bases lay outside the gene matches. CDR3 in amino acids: CASSGRQGRSRYEQYF. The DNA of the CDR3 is TGTGCCAGTAGTGGTCGACAGGGTCGATCCCGCTACGAGCAGTACTTC.

CDR3 loop: CASSQPQGNSGANVLTF. The CDR3 DNA follows: TGTGCCAGCAGTCAGCCCCAGGGAAACTCTGGGGCCAACGTCCTGACTTTC. V gene TRBV6-6 combines with J gene TRBJ2-6; possibly TRBD1 for D (5 bases). The CDR3 has 17 residues. Germline assignment: CDR1 MNHNY and CDR2 SVGAGI (reference sequence). V was cut by 5 bases and J by 0 bases, with 14 bases left in between.

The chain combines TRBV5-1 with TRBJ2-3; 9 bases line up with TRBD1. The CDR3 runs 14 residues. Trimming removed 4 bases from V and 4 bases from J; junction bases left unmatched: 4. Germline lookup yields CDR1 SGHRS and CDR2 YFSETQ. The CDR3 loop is CASSVGTGSDTQYF. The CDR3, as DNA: TGCGCCAGCAGCGTGGGGACAGGGTCAGATACGCAGTATTTT.

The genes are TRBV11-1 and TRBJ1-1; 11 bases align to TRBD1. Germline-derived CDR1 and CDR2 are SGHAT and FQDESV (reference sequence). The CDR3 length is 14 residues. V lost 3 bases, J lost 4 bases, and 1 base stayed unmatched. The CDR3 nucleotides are TGTGCCAGCAGCTTCGGGACAGGGGGCACTGAAGCTTTCTTT. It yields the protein CASSFGTGGTEAFF. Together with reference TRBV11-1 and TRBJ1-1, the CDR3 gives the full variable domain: EAEVAQSPRYKITEKSQAVAFWCDPISGHATLYWYRQILGQGPELLVQFQDESVVDDSQLPKDRFSAERLKGVDSTLKIQPAELGDSAMYLCASSFGTGGTEAFFGQGTRLTVV.

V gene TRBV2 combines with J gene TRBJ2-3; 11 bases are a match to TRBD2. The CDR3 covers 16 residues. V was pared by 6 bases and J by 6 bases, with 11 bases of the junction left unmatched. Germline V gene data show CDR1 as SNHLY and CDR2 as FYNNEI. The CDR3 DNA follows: TGTGCCAGCAGAAGAGGAGGACTAGCGGGTGTGGATACGCAGTATTTT. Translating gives CASRRGGLAGVDTQYF.

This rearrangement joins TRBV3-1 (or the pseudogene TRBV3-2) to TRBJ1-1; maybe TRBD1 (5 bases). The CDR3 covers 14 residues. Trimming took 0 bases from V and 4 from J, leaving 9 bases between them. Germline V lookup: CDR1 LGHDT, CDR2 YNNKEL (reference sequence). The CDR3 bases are TGTGCCAGCAGCCAAGATAAGGGGCTCACTGAAGCTTTCTTT. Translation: CASSQDKGLTEAFF.

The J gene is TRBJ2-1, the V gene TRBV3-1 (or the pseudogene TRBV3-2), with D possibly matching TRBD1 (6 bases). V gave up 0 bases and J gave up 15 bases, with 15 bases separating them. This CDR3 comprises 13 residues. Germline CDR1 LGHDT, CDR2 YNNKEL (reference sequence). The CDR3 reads CASSQDPQGSRFF. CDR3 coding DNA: TGTGCCAGCAGCCAAGATCCACAGGGAAGTCGGTTCTTC.

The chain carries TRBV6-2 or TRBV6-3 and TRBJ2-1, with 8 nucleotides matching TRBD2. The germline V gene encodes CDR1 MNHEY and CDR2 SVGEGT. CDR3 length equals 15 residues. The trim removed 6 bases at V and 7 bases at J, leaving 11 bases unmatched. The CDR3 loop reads CASSPRGGRWNEQFF. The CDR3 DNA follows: TGTGCCAGCAGCCCCCGGGGGGGCCGTTGGAATGAGCAGTTCTTC.

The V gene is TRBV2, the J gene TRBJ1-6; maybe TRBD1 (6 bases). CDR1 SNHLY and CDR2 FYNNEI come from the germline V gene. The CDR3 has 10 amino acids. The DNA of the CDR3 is TGTGCGAAACAGGGCTCACCCCTCCACTTT. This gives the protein CAKQGSPLHF.

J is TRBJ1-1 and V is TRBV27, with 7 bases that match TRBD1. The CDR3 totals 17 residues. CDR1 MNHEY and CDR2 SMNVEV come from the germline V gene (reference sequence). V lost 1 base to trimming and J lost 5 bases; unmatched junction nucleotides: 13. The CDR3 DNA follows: TGTGCCAGCAGTTTATTCGGGACAGCCCAAATCTATACTGAAGCTTTCTTT. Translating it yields CASSLFGTAQIYTEAFF.

The CDR3 sequence: CASNPLAGGNNEQFF. CDR3 in DNA: TGTGCCAGCAACCCACTAGCGGGGGGTAACAATGAGCAGTTCTTC. This chain links TRBV9 with TRBJ2-1; 12 nucleotides line up with TRBD2. Germline CDR1 SGDLS, CDR2 YYNGEE. V was pared by 6 bases and J by 5 bases, with 6 bases of the junction left unmatched. This CDR3 spans 15 amino acids.

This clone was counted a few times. This CDR3 reads CASSLVTSRGYNEQFF. CDR3 nucleotides: TGCGCCAGCAGCTTGGTGACTTCGAGAGGTTACAATGAGCAGTTCTTC. J is TRBJ2-1 and V is TRBV5-1; D gene uncertain. Germline values: CDR1 SGHRS, CDR2 YFSETQ. Deletions cut 0 bases from V and 4 bases from J, with 14 bases between. CDR3 length: 16 residues. Full variable domain (remainder filled in from reference TRBV5-1 and TRBJ2-1): KAGVTQTPRYLIKTRGQQVTLSCSPISGHRSVSWYQQTPGQGLQFLFEYFSETQRNKGNFPGRFSGRQFSNSRSEMNVSTLELGDSALYLCASSLVTSRGYNEQFFGPGTRLTVL.

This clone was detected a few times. CDR3 in DNA: TGTGCCAGCAGTTACCCTTCGAAGGCAGGGGAGACCCAGTACTTC. Protein product: CASSYPSKAGETQYF. The V gene is TRBV6-6, the J gene TRBJ2-5; TRBD1 is a possible D gene (5 bases). V was clipped by 2 bases and J by 5 bases, with 15 bases between them. The CDR3 spans 15 residues. Germline CDR1 MNHNY, CDR2 SVGAGI (reference sequence).

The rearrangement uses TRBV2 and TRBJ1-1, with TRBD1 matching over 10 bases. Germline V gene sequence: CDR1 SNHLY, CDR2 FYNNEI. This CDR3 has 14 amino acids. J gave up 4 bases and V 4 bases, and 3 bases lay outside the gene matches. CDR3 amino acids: CASSGRQGATEAFF. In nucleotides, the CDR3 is TGTGCCAGCAGTGGGAGACAGGGGGCCACTGAAGCTTTCTTT.

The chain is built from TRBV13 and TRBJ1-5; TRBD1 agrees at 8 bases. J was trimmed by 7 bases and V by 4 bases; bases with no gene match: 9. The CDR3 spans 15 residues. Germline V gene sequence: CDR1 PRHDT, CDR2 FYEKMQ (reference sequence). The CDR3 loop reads CASSSGQGAGQPQHF. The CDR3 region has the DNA TGTGCCAGCAGCTCAGGACAGGGAGCAGGACAGCCCCAGCATTTT.

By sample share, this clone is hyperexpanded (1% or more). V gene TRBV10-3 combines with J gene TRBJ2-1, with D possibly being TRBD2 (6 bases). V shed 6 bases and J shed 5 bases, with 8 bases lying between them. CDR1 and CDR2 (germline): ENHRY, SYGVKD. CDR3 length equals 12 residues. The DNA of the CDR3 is TGTGCCATCAGGGGACTGGACAATGAGCAGTTCTTC. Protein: CAIRGLDNEQFF.

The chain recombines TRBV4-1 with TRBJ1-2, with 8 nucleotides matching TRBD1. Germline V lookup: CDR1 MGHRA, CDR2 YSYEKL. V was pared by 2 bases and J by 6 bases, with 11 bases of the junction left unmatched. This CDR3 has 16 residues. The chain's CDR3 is CASSQTPGQEFNGYTF. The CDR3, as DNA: TGCGCCAGCAGCCAAACGCCGGGACAGGAATTCAATGGCTACACCTTC.

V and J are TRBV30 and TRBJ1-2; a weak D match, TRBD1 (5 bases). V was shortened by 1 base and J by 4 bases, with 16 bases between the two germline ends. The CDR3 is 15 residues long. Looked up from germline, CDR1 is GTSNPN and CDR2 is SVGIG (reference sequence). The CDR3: CAWSEGSWTLYGYTF. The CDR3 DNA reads TGTGCCTGGAGTGAGGGGTCCTGGACACTCTATGGCTACACCTTC.

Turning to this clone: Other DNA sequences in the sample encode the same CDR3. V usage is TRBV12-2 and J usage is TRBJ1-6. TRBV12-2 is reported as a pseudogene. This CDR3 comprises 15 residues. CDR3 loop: CASRLALIGNSPLHF. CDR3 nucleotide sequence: TGTGCAAGTCGCTTAGCCCTAATCGGGAATTCACCCCTCCACTTT.